These 28 T cell receptor beta chains originate from one sample sequenced in a study of Ad26.COV2.S vaccination and SARS-CoV-2 variants. Repertoires were generated with immunoSEQ multiplex PCR, while TCRdb's copy carries only in-frame clones and drops some. The table records 97,000 or so clones, around 82% of them present only once. The sample was peripheral blood, taken after recovery from COVID-19. These receptors were collected from a human donor who had recovered from COVID-19.

This clone has more than one count but fewer than ten. The rearrangement links TRBV6-1 to TRBJ1-6; 7 positions agree with TRBD1. This CDR3 has 16 residues. Germline lookup yields CDR1 MNHNS and CDR2 SASEGT. With V trimmed by 6 bases and J by 6 bases, 11 bases remained unmatched. CDR3 residues: CASRETGTVPNSPLHF. DNA for the CDR3: TGTGCCAGCAGGGAAACTGGGACAGTGCCTAATTCACCCCTCCACTTT.

This clone was picked up one time. The gene calls are TRBV7-2 and TRBJ2-6; D gene ambiguous. The V and J ends lost 6 bases and 2 bases respectively, with 8 bases between them. This CDR3 is built from 14 residues. Germline V lookup: CDR1 SGHTA, CDR2 FQGNSA. The chain's CDR3 is CASSQVTGANVLTF. The CDR3 bases are TGTGCCAGCAGTCAGGTCACTGGGGCCAACGTCCTGACTTTC. Complete variable domain (other parts from reference TRBV7-2 and TRBJ2-6): GAGVSQSPSNKVTEKGKDVELRCDPISGHTALYWYRQSLGQGLEFLIYFQGNSAPDKSGLPSDRFSAERTGGSVSTLTIQRTQQEDSAVYLCASSQVTGANVLTFGAGSRLTVL.

This chain links TRBV19 with TRBJ2-5; the D gene is possibly TRBD1 (5 bases). V lost 5 bases, J lost 5 bases, and 12 bases lay in between. This CDR3 is 13 amino acids long. The germline gives CDR1 LNHDA, CDR2 SQIVND (reference sequence). Written as DNA, the CDR3 is TGTGCCAGTAGTCATCGACAGTCGGAGACCCAGTACTTC. It encodes CASSHRQSETQYF.

The CDR3, as DNA: TGTGCCAGCAGCCGAGGGCTCGGGACAGGGACCTACAATGAGCAGTTCTTC. Protein: CASSRGLGTGTYNEQFF. The rearrangement uses TRBV3-1 (or the pseudogene TRBV3-2) and TRBJ2-1, with 9 bases lining up with TRBD1. V dropped 4 bases and J dropped 2; count of bases not matched to a gene: 9. The germline V gene has CDR1 LGHDT and CDR2 YNNKEL (reference sequence). The CDR3 spans 17 residues.

The chain links TRBV11-2 to TRBJ2-2; no clear D gene. This CDR3 contains 13 residues. The germline V gene encodes CDR1 SGHAT and CDR2 FQNNGV. Deletions cut 5 bases from V and 5 bases from J, with 9 bases between. The CDR3 DNA reads as TGTGCCAGCAGCCCGGGCACGACCGGGGAGCTGTTTTTT. As protein: CASSPGTTGELFF.

Here the CDR3 DNA reads TGCGCCAGCAGCCCTGGGACAGGGGGGCACTACGAGCAGTACTTC. This encodes CASSPGTGGHYEQYF. V is TRBV5-1 and J is TRBJ2-7; TRBD1 matches 11 bases. Unmatched junction bases numbered 6, after V lost 4 bases and J lost 3 bases. The CDR3 runs 15 residues. Germline V CDR1 and CDR2: SGHRS, YFSETQ.

This clone has only one observation. V is TRBV2 and J is TRBJ2-3, with D maybe TRBD2 (5 bases). The CDR3 extends over 13 amino acids. V was trimmed by 6 bases and J by 2 bases, leaving 9 bases between them. The germline V gene encodes CDR1 SNHLY and CDR2 FYNNEI. The chain's CDR3 is CASSNGVTDTQYF. The CDR3 bases are TGTGCCAGCAGCAACGGGGTCACAGATACGCAGTATTTT.

CDR3 amino acids: CASSGEAGNTIYF. In nucleotides, the CDR3 is TGCGCCAGCAGCGGAGAGGCTGGAAACACCATATATTTT. The chain joins TRBV5-1 to TRBJ1-3, with D uncertain. Germline CDR1 SGHRS, CDR2 YFSETQ. The CDR3 runs 13 residues. V gave up 4 bases and J gave up 2 bases, with 7 bases separating them. Based on the CDR3 plus reference TRBV5-1 and TRBJ1-3, the full variable domain is KAGVTQTPRYLIKTRGQQVTLSCSPISGHRSVSWYQQTPGQGLQFLFEYFSETQRNKGNFPGRFSGRQFSNSRSEMNVSTLELGDSALYLCASSGEAGNTIYFGEGSWLTVV.

CDR3 residues: CASSLQFQGQETQYF. CDR3 DNA: TGTGCCAGCAGCTTACAGTTTCAGGGGCAAGAGACCCAGTACTTC. V gene TRBV7-2 combines with J gene TRBJ2-5; TRBD1 might be the D (6 bases). This CDR3 has 15 amino acids. The V end lost 2 bases, the J end lost 2 bases, and 12 bases lay between the germline ends. The germline gives CDR1 SGHTA, CDR2 FQGNSA.

This clone has a single count. The chain is built from TRBV5-4 and TRBJ1-4; 9 bases fit TRBD1. With V trimmed by 4 bases and J by 6 bases, 4 bases remained unmatched. The CDR3 length is 14 residues. Germline CDR1 reads SGHNT; CDR2 reads YYREEE (reference sequence). CDR3 region: CASSRTGVDEKLFF. The CDR3 DNA is TGTGCCAGCAGCAGGACAGGGGTTGATGAAAAACTGTTTTTT. Supplemented by reference TRBV5-4 and TRBJ1-4, the full variable domain reads ETGVTQSPTHLIKTRGQQVTLRCSSQSGHNTVSWYQQALGQGPQFIFQYYREEENGRGNFPPRFSGLQFPNYSSELNVNALELDDSALYLCASSRTGVDEKLFFGSGTQLSVL.

The chain uses TRBV5-5 and TRBJ2-5, with 9 nucleotides matching TRBD1. Trimming removed 3 bases from V and 2 bases from J; junction bases left unmatched: 8. The germline gives CDR1 SGHKS, CDR2 YYEKEE (reference sequence). This CDR3 region has 16 residues. CDR3 protein: CASSSTGQGGQETQYF. CDR3 sequence (DNA): TGTGCCAGCAGCTCAACGGGACAGGGAGGTCAAGAGACCCAGTACTTC.

The chain joins TRBV7-2 to TRBJ2-1; no firm D call. This CDR3 is 16 amino acids long. The germline V gene has CDR1 SGHTA and CDR2 FQGNSA. V dropped 5 bases and J dropped 6 bases, with 20 bases sitting between them. CDR3 sequence: CASSPRVGGGRNEQFF. The CDR3, as DNA: TGTGCCAGCAGCCCACGAGTTGGCGGCGGTCGCAATGAGCAGTTCTTC.

The genes are TRBV20-1 and TRBJ2-3; 7 nucleotides line up with TRBD1. The CDR3 runs to 16 residues. V lost 4 bases to trimming and J lost 2 bases; unmatched junction nucleotides: 12. CDR1 is DFQATT, CDR2 SNEGSKA, per germline (reference sequence). The CDR3, as DNA: TGCAGTGCTATTGACGAGGGACAGATCTCCACAGATACGCAGTATTTT. Translated, it gives CSAIDEGQISTDTQYF.

The chain combines TRBV9 with TRBJ1-2; D not certain. V gave up 0 bases and J gave up 3 bases, with 12 bases separating them. CDR3 size: 15 residues. The V gene's germline CDR1 is SGDLS and CDR2 YYNGEE. The CDR3 bases are TGTGCCAGCAGCGTAGAGGTCGGTGCCCACTATGGCTACACCTTC. The encoded protein is CASSVEVGAHYGYTF.

To note about this clone: The same CDR3 can be traced to other DNA sequences in this sample. This chain joins TRBV6-5 and TRBJ1-1, with a weak D call TRBD1 (5 bases). CDR1 and CDR2 (germline): MNHEY, SVGAGI. The length of the CDR3 is 13 residues. V shed 6 bases and J shed 0 bases, with 8 bases lying between them. CDR3 in DNA: TGTGCCAGCAGGCGGGGCATGAACACTGAAGCTTTCTTT. As protein: CASRRGMNTEAFF.

This chain connects TRBV28 to TRBJ1-1, with D possibly being TRBD1 (6 bases). CDR1 is MDHEN and CDR2 is SYDVKM in the germline V gene. V was cut by 10 bases and J by 1 base, with 16 bases left in between. The length of the CDR3 is 14 residues. CDR3 bases: TGTGCCACGCGAGGGGGGTCGGGGAACACTGAAGCTTTCTTT. Its translation: CATRGGSGNTEAFF.

The V and J genes are TRBV5-5 and TRBJ1-1; possibly TRBD1 for D (5 bases). Germline CDR1 SGHKS, CDR2 YYEKEE (reference sequence). The CDR3 has 15 amino acids. V lost 4 bases and J 4 bases, leaving 17 bases between the germline ends. CDR3 region: CASSVRGPMTTEAFF. CDR3 sequence (DNA): TGTGCCAGCAGCGTTAGGGGACCTATGACCACTGAAGCTTTCTTT.

On this clone: One junction end disagrees with the germline gene, perhaps due to a read error. The rearrangement links TRBV6-6 to TRBJ1-2, with D tentatively TRBD1 (5 bases). The CDR3 totals 13 residues. Germline CDR1 reads MNHNY; CDR2 reads SVGAGI (reference sequence). The CDR3 DNA reads TGTGCCAGCAGAGACAGAGAAAACTTTGGCTACACCTTC. Its protein is CASRDRENFGYTF.

The chain combines TRBV10-3 with TRBJ1-1; the D gene is possibly TRBD1 (6 bases). In germline, CDR1 is ENHRY, CDR2 SYGVKD. This CDR3 has 11 residues. Trimming pared 9 bases from V and 6 bases from J, leaving 11 bases between. The CDR3 protein is CAIVTGSEAFF. The DNA of the CDR3 is TGTGCCATTGTTACAGGGTCTGAAGCTTTCTTT.

V and J are TRBV19 and TRBJ1-2, with D maybe TRBD1 (5 bases). Germline V gives CDR1 LNHDA, CDR2 SQIVND (reference sequence). V was shortened by 0 bases and J by 9 bases, with 8 bases between the two germline ends. This CDR3 is built from 12 residues. CDR3 in DNA: TGTGCCAGTAGTATAGACGACAGCCGCTACACCTTC. This codes for CASSIDDSRYTF.

The chain couples TRBV2 to TRBJ1-1, with a tentative D call TRBD1 (5 bases). The CDR3 totals 14 residues. V was clipped by 7 bases and J by 3 bases, with 15 bases between them. Germline CDR1 is SNHLY and CDR2 is FYNNEI. The CDR3 nucleotides read TGTGCCAGCAAGTCTCGGGGGTGGGACACTGAAGCTTTCTTT. It codes for CASKSRGWDTEAFF.

The V gene is TRBV11-3, the J gene TRBJ2-2, with D maybe TRBD2 (5 bases). The germline V and J ends were trimmed by 5 bases and 5 bases, with 9 bases remaining between them. Germline-derived CDR1 and CDR2 are SGHNT and YENEEA. The CDR3 totals 13 residues. The CDR3 DNA reads as TGTGCCAGCAGCATCACGGGGACCGGGGAGCTGTTTTTT. Translated, it gives CASSITGTGELFF.

The rearrangement joins TRBV24-1 to TRBJ2-2, with D unclear. V lost 8 bases and J 5 bases, leaving 11 bases between the germline ends. Per the germline V gene, CDR1 is KGHDR and CDR2 is SFDVKD. The length of the CDR3 is 13 residues. The CDR3 DNA sequence: TGTGCCACCACCCGGACGGTAACCGGGGAGCTGTTTTTT. It is translated as CATTRTVTGELFF.

V is TRBV4-2 and J is TRBJ1-2, with 9 bases aligning to TRBD1. After removal of 0 bases from V and 2 bases from J, the junction contained 7 bases not matched to a gene. The germline V gene encodes CDR1 LGHNA and CDR2 YNFKEQ. CDR3 size: 17 residues. Here the CDR3 reads CASSQEPGDRVNYGYTF. The CDR3 DNA sequence: TGTGCCAGCAGCCAAGAGCCAGGGGACAGGGTGAACTATGGCTACACCTTC.

The V gene is TRBV2, the J gene TRBJ1-4; D call uncertain. V lost 7 bases and J 0 bases, leaving 9 bases between the germline ends. CDR3 length equals 14 residues. The germline gives CDR1 SNHLY, CDR2 FYNNEI. CDR3 loop: CASISGATNEKLFF. CDR3 sequence (DNA): TGTGCCAGCATCTCAGGTGCAACTAATGAAAAACTGTTTTTT.

The gene calls are TRBV19 and TRBJ2-6; no clear D gene. V lost 3 bases and J 4 bases, leaving 4 bases between the germline ends. There are 13 residues in the CDR3. Germline CDR1 reads LNHDA; CDR2 reads SQIVND (reference sequence). The CDR3 sequence: CASSMAGANVLTF. The CDR3 coding sequence is TGTGCCAGTAGTATGGCCGGGGCCAACGTCCTGACTTTC.

CDR3 sequence reads: CASSYGLGDQPQHF. In DNA, the CDR3 is TGTGCCAGCAGTTACGGCCTGGGGGATCAGCCCCAGCATTTT. The chain recombines TRBV6-2 or TRBV6-3 with TRBJ1-5, with a possible D match to TRBD1 (5 bases). Germline lookup yields CDR1 MNHEY and CDR2 SVGEGT. This CDR3 is 14 amino acids long. V lost 2 bases to trimming and J lost 5 bases, with 10 bases between them.

The rearrangement joins TRBV2 to TRBJ1-1; the D gene is possibly TRBD1 (6 bases). Trimming removed 6 bases at V and 4 bases at J, with 12 bases between. Germline V gene data show CDR1 as SNHLY and CDR2 as FYNNEI. The CDR3 contains 13 residues. The CDR3 here is CASRGGGGTEAFF. The CDR3 DNA sequence: TGTGCCAGCAGGGGGGGCGGTGGCACTGAAGCTTTCTTT. Full variable domain (remainder filled in from reference TRBV2 and TRBJ1-1): EPEVTQTPSHQVTQMGQEVILRCVPISNHLYFYWYRQILGQKVEFLVSFYNNEISEKSEIFDDQFSVERPDGSNFTLKIRSTKLEDSAMYFCASRGGGGTEAFFGQGTRLTVV.